Listed here are 6 T cell receptor beta chains from one sample, sequenced in a study of identifying expanded T cells in peripheral blood. Libraries were prepared by immunoSEQ multiplex PCR; TCRdb keeps only in-frame clonotypes and omits some of them. The sample lists about 52,000 clones; 70% to 85% were seen once. Specimen: blood. These receptors all stem from a person aged 18 to 75 in good health.

V usage is TRBV29-1 and J usage is TRBJ2-3; 10 bases map to TRBD1. Trimming cost V 7 bases and J 3 bases; bases outside gene matches: 7. The CDR3 has 14 residues. CDR1 and CDR2 (germline): SQVTM, ANQGSEA. This CDR3 is CSAGGDRGTDTQYF. The DNA for the CDR3 is TGCAGCGCCGGGGGGGACAGGGGAACAGATACGCAGTATTTT.

The chain is built from TRBV30 and TRBJ1-5; D is unresolved. Trimming removed 0 bases at V and 2 bases at J, with 8 bases between. From germline, CDR1 is GTSNPN and CDR2 SVGIG (reference sequence). The CDR3 extends over 14 amino acids. The CDR3 loop reads CAWSVVGGNQPQHF. Here the CDR3 DNA reads TGTGCCTGGAGTGTAGTCGGAGGCAATCAGCCCCAGCATTTT. The full variable domain, rest sourced from reference TRBV30 and TRBJ1-5, is SQTIHQWPATLVQPVGSPLSLECTVEGTSNPNLYWYRQAAGRGLQLLFYSVGIGQISSEVPQNLSASRPQDRQFILSSKKLLLSDSGFYLCAWSVVGGNQPQHFGDGTRLSIL.

This CDR3 is CASSPGQDREQYF. As DNA, the CDR3 is TGTGCCAGCAGCCCGGGACAGGATCGAGAGCAGTACTTC. This chain connects TRBV7-9 to TRBJ2-7; 8 bases are shared with TRBD1. The CDR3 has 13 amino acids. Germline V gives CDR1 SEHNR, CDR2 FQNEAQ (reference sequence). J was trimmed by 7 bases and V by 5 bases; bases with no gene match: 7.

The chain employs TRBV5-5 and TRBJ2-4, with D uncertain. V lost 0 bases, J lost 0 bases, and 4 bases lay in between. CDR1 is SGHKS, CDR2 YYEKEE, per germline (reference sequence). The CDR3 totals 14 residues. This CDR3 is CASSLALAKNIQYF. CDR3 DNA sequence: TGTGCCAGCAGCTTGGCGTTAGCCAAAAACATTCAGTACTTC.

V is TRBV2 and J is TRBJ1-2; D is possibly TRBD1 (6 bases). In germline, CDR1 is SNHLY, CDR2 FYNNEI. Trimming pared 8 bases from V and 8 bases from J, leaving 18 bases between. This CDR3 comprises 13 residues. The CDR3 region has the DNA TGTGCCAGCGCGAGGGCAGGGGACGGCGGCTACACCTTC. Protein product: CASARAGDGGYTF.

This rearrangement joins TRBV19 to TRBJ2-1; 7 nucleotides align to TRBD1. V dropped 3 bases and J dropped 10; count of bases not matched to a gene: 6. The CDR3 length is 13 residues. CDR1 is LNHDA, CDR2 SQIVND, per germline (reference sequence). DNA of the CDR3: TGTGCCAGTAGTATTGGGCCGGGACAGGAGCAGTTCTTC. Translation: CASSIGPGQEQFF. Variable domain in full (rest from reference TRBV19 and TRBJ2-1): DGGITQSPKYLFRKEGQNVTLSCEQNLNHDAMYWYRQDPGQGLRLIYYSQIVNDFQKGDIAEGYSVSREKKESFPLTVTSAQKNPTAFYLCASSIGPGQEQFFGPGTRLTVL.